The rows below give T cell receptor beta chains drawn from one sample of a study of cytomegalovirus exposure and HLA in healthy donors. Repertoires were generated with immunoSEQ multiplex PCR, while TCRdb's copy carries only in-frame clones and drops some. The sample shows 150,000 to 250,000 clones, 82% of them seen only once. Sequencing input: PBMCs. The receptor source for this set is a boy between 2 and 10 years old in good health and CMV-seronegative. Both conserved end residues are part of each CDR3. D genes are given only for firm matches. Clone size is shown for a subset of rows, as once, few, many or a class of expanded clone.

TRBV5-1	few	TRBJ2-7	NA	CASSGQDSYEQYF	TGCGCCAGCAGCGGGCAGGACTCCTACGAGCAGTACTTC
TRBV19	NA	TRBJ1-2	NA	CASSIVQGEDGYTF	TGTGCCAGTAGTATAGTACAGGGCGAGGATGGCTACACCTTC
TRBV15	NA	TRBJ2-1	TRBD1	CATSRPPTGGLVNEQFF	TGTGCCACCAGCAGACCTCCTACAGGGGGCCTCGTCAATGAGCAGTTCTTC
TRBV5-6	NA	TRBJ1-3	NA	CASSLTPGVGNTIYF	TGTGCCAGCAGCCTCACCCCGGGGGTTGGAAACACCATATATTTT
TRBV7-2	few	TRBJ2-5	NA	CASSLGTQETQYF	TGTGCCAGCAGCTTAGGGACACAAGAGACCCAGTACTTC
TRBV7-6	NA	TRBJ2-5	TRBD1	CASSSRDSLQETQYF	TGTGCCAGCAGCTCCCGGGACAGCCTTCAAGAGACCCAGTACTTC
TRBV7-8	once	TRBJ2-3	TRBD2	CASSYRLAGARTSTDTQYF	TGTGCCAGCAGCTACAGACTAGCGGGGGCAAGGACTAGCACAGATACGCAGTATTTT
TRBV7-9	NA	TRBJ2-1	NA	CASSPSGGVSYNEQFF	TGTGCCAGCAGCCCCTCTGGTGGAGTGTCCTACAATGAGCAGTTCTTC
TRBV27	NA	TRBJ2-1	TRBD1	CASSYRQGAGYEQFF	TGTGCCAGCAGTTACCGACAGGGGGCAGGGTATGAGCAGTTCTTC
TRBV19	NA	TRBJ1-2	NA	CASSWPYGYTF	TGTGCCAGTAGTTGGCCCTATGGCTACACCTTC
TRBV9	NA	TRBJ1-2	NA	CASSTGLGANYGYTF	TGTGCCAGCAGCACTGGACTGGGCGCTAACTATGGCTACACCTTC
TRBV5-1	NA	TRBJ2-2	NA	CASSWVSGLSTGELFF	TGCGCCAGCAGCTGGGTTAGCGGCTTAAGCACCGGGGAGCTGTTTTTT
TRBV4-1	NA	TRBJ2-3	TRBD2	CASSHGLAGARGTDTQYF	TGCGCCAGCAGCCACGGACTAGCGGGGGCTAGGGGCACAGATACGCAGTATTTT
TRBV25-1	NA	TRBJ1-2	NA	CASSESPANYGYTF	TGTGCCAGCAGTGAATCCCCAGCTAACTATGGCTACACCTTC
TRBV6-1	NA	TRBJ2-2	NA	CASSEEAPLYTGELFF	TGTGCCAGCAGTGAGGAGGCCCCCCTTTACACCGGGGAGCTGTTTTTT
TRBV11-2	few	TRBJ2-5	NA	CASSPTARGEETQYF	TGTGCCAGCAGCCCCACCGCGCGGGGAGAAGAGACCCAGTACTTC
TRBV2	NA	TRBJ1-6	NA	CASSETGYRGAAYSPLHF	TGTGCCAGCAGTGAAACCGGGTATCGGGGGGCGGCCTATTCACCCCTCCACTTT